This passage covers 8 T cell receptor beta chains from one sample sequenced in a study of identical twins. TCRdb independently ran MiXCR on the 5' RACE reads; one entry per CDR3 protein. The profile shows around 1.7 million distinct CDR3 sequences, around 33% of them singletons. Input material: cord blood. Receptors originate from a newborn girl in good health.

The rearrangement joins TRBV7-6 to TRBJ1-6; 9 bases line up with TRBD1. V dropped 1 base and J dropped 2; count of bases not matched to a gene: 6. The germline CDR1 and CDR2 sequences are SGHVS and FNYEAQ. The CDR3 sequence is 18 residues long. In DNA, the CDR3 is TGTGCCAGCAGCTTAGTTCGGGGGGACAGGGCCTATAATTCACCCCTCCACTTT. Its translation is CASSLVRGDRAYNSPLHF.

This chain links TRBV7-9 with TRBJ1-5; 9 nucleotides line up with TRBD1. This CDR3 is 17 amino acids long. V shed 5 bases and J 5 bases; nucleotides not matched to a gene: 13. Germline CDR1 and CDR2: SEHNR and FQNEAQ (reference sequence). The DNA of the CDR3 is TGTGCCAGCAGCCGTACCGGGACAGGGCTTATATATCAGCCCCAGCATTTT. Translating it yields CASSRTGTGLIYQPQHF.

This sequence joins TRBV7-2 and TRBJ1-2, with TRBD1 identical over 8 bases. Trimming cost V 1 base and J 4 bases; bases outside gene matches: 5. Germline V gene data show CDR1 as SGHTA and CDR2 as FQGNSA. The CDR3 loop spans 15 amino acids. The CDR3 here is CASSLVQGAGYGYTF. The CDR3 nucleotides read TGTGCCAGCAGCTTAGTCCAGGGGGCTGGCTATGGCTACACCTTC.

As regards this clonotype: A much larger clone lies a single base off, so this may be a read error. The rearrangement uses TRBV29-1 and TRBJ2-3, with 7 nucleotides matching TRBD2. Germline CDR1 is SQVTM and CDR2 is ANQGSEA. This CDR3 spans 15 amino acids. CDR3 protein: CGVAGRGISTDTQYF. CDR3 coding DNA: TGCGGCGTGGCGGGGCGGGGGATTAGCACAGATACGCAGTATTTT.

The CDR3 coding sequence is TGTGCCAGCAGCCAAGATCTTGTAGGTTATGGCTACACCTTC. Its translation is CASSQDLVGYGYTF. The rearrangement links TRBV12-3 or TRBV12-4 to TRBJ1-2; no definite D call. Deletions cut 6 bases from V and 5 bases from J, with 16 bases between. This CDR3 has 14 residues.

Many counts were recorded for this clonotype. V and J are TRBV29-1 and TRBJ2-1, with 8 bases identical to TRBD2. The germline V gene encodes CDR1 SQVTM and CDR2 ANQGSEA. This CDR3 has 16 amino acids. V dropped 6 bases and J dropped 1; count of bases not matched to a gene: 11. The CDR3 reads CSVGLRLARSYNEQFF. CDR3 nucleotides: TGCAGCGTGGGGCTTAGACTAGCGCGGTCCTACAATGAGCAGTTCTTC.

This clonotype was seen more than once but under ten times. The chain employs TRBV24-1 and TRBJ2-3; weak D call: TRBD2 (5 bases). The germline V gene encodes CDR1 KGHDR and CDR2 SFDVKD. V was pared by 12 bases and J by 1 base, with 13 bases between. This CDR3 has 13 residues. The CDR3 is CAGQRLRTDTQYF. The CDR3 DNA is TGTGCCGGTCAACGACTACGCACAGATACGCAGTATTTT.

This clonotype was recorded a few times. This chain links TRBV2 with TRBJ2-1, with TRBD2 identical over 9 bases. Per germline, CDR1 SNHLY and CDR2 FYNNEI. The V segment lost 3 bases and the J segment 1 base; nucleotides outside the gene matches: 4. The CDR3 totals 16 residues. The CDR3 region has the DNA TGTGCCAGCAGTGATTCTGCGGGGGGGTCCTACAATGAGCAGTTCTTC. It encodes CASSDSAGGSYNEQFF.